The source of this TCR beta chain is a study of a mutant IDH1 vaccine in newly diagnosed glioma. TCRdb keeps only in-frame clones here, not all; method: immunoSEQ multiplex PCR. Of 12,000 to 15,000 clones in the sample, 75% to 90% were seen once. The V end lost 0 bases, the J end lost 6 bases, and 8 bases lay between the germline ends. CDR3 length: 13 amino acids. CDR1 and CDR2 from the germline V gene are SGHNT and YYREEE (reference sequence). Time point here: baseline, week 1 (first vaccination visit). Indicated treatment: pre-vaccination baseline after standard-of-care therapy. Specimen: PBMCs, collected from a glioma patient treated with radiotherapy, temozolomide or both. The chain couples TRBV5-4 to TRBJ2-3; D unresolved. This TCR derives from a woman in her thirties or forties with glioma. Some clones in this sample may be carry-over from other donors' samples. The CDR3 DNA is TGTGCCAGCAGCTTGGAGCTGGCGGATACGCAGTATTTT. Encoded protein: CASSLELADTQYF.